The rows below give T cell receptor beta chains drawn from one sample of a study of shared clonotypes between healthy human individuals. TCRdb's copy holds only in-frame clones and misses some; the assay was immunoSEQ multiplex PCR. The sample has 1.5 million to 2.5 million clones, about 95% seen once. The sequenced sample was naive CD8+ T cells sorted from blood. These receptors were collected from a man younger than 35 in good health. CDR3s include the opening cysteine and the closing phenylalanine or tryptophan. The order of the fields is V gene, J gene, CDR3 protein.

v_gene: TRBV6-1
j_gene: TRBJ2-3
CDR3aa: CASSVGTGPFTDTQYF

v_gene: TRBV2
j_gene: TRBJ2-7
CDR3aa: CASSNPVGASYEQYF

v_gene: TRBV7-8
j_gene: TRBJ2-1
CDR3aa: CASSISGGAYNEQFF

v_gene: TRBV13
j_gene: TRBJ1-2
CDR3aa: CASSLSSGVHFYGYTF

v_gene: TRBV27
j_gene: TRBJ2-1
CDR3aa: CASRTSGEDNEQFF

v_gene: TRBV5-1
j_gene: TRBJ2-7
CDR3aa: CASSSDFGGTGSFDEQYF

v_gene: TRBV25-1
j_gene: TRBJ1-4
CDR3aa: CASRDGTNEKLFF

v_gene: TRBV5-6
j_gene: TRBJ1-2
CDR3aa: CASTALTGGVEGYTF

v_gene: TRBV29-1
j_gene: TRBJ1-2
CDR3aa: CSVFGTENYGYTF

v_gene: TRBV7-9
j_gene: TRBJ1-1
CDR3aa: CASSLGTGTEAFF

v_gene: TRBV6-5
j_gene: TRBJ1-2
CDR3aa: CASSYAEGPYGYTF

v_gene: TRBV2
j_gene: TRBJ1-2
CDR3aa: CASSEWIGENYGYTF

v_gene: TRBV5-1
j_gene: TRBJ2-2
CDR3aa: CASRLGGDTGELFF

v_gene: TRBV4-3
j_gene: TRBJ2-1
CDR3aa: CASSPAFDSWNEQFF

v_gene: TRBV14
j_gene: TRBJ2-1
CDR3aa: CASGLLSGPYNEQFF

v_gene: TRBV27
j_gene: TRBJ2-3
CDR3aa: CASSLYSGSTDTQYF

v_gene: TRBV2
j_gene: TRBJ2-3
CDR3aa: CARRGESTDTQYF

v_gene: TRBV10-3
j_gene: TRBJ2-7
CDR3aa: CAISEPGIKRSEQYF

v_gene: TRBV9
j_gene: TRBJ2-1
CDR3aa: CASSVVPSGSNTYNEQFF

v_gene: TRBV2
j_gene: TRBJ2-2
CDR3aa: CASRPGTGNTGELFF

v_gene: TRBV2
j_gene: TRBJ1-1
CDR3aa: CAITRPNSPEAFF

v_gene: TRBV5-1
j_gene: TRBJ2-7
CDR3aa: CASSPIAGGKGYEQYF

v_gene: TRBV19
j_gene: TRBJ2-3
CDR3aa: CASVPPSTDTQYF

v_gene: TRBV4-1
j_gene: TRBJ2-1
CDR3aa: CASSQVPGTNNEQFF

v_gene: TRBV10-1
j_gene: TRBJ2-7
CDR3aa: CASSELDREYEQYF

v_gene: TRBV7-9
j_gene: TRBJ1-5
CDR3aa: CASSDRTGIQPQHF

v_gene: TRBV28
j_gene: TRBJ1-1
CDR3aa: CASSLTDREAFF

v_gene: TRBV18
j_gene: TRBJ2-7
CDR3aa: CASSSLTESSYEQYF

v_gene: TRBV27
j_gene: TRBJ2-2
CDR3aa: CASSLVRTGELFF

v_gene: TRBV30
j_gene: TRBJ2-5
CDR3aa: CAWSPDSQETQYF

v_gene: TRBV19
j_gene: TRBJ2-2
CDR3aa: CASSVGGGELFF

v_gene: TRBV7-9
j_gene: TRBJ2-7
CDR3aa: CASSFGDNEQYF

v_gene: TRBV7-8
j_gene: TRBJ2-2
CDR3aa: CASSYTGPGELFF

v_gene: TRBV10-3
j_gene: TRBJ2-7
CDR3aa: CAISEFPFQGKEYEQYF

v_gene: TRBV5-4
j_gene: TRBJ2-7
CDR3aa: CASSSLSYEQYF

v_gene: TRBV7-9
j_gene: TRBJ2-5
CDR3aa: CASSFVEETQYF

v_gene: TRBV19
j_gene: TRBJ1-2
CDR3aa: CASSTGQSYGYTF

v_gene: TRBV4-1
j_gene: TRBJ1-1
CDR3aa: CASSPLSVTGGFTEAFF

v_gene: TRBV7-2
j_gene: TRBJ1-1
CDR3aa: CASSPQGYGSAEAFF

v_gene: TRBV7-2
j_gene: TRBJ1-5
CDR3aa: CASSSTGGLNQPQHF

v_gene: TRBV15
j_gene: TRBJ2-3
CDR3aa: CATSSGLWGTDTQYF